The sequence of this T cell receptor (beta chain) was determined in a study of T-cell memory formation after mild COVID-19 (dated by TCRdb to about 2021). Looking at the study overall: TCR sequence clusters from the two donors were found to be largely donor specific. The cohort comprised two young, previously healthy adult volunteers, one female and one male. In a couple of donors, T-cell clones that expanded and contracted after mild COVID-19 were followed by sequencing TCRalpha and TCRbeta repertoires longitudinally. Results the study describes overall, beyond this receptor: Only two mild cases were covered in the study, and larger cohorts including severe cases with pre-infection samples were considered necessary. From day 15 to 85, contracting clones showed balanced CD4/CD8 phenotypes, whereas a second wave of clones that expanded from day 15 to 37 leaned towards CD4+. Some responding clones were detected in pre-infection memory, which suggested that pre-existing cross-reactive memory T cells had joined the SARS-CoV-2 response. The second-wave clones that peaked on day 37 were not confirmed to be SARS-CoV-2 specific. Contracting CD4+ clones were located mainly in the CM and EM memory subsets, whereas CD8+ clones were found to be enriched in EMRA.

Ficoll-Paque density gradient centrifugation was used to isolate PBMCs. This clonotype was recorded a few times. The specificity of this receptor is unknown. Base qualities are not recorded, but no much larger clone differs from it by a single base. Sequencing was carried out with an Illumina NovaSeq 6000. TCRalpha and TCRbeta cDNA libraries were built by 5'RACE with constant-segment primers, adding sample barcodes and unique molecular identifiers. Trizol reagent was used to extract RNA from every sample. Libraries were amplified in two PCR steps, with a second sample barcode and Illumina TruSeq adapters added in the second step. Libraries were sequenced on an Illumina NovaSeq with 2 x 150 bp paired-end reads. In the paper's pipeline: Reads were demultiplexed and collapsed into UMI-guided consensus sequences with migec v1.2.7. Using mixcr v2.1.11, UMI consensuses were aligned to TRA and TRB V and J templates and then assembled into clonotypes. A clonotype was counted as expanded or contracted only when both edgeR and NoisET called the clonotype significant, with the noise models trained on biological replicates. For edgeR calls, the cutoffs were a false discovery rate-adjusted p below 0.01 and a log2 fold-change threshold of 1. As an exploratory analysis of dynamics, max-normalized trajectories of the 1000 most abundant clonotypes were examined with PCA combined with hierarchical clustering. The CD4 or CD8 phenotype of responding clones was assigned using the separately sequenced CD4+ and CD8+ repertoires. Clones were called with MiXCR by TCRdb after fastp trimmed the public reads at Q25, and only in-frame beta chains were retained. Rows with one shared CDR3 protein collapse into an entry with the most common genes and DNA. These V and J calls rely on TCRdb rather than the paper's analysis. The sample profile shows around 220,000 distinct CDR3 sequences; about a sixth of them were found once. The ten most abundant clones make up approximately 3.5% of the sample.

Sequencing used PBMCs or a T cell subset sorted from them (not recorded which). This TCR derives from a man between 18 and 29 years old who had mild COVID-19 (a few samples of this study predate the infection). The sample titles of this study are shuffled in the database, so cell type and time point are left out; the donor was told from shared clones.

The encoded CDR3 is CASSLETAVPGELFF. The DNA sequence is given as TGCGCCAGCAGCTTGGAAACAGCTGTTCCCGGGGAGCTGTTTTTT. This sequence uses TRBV5-1 and TRBJ2-2; the D gene assignment is ambiguous. CDR1 is given as SGHRS and CDR2 as YFSETQ, both from the germline V gene. V loses 0 bases, J loses 6 bases, and the germline ends lie 12 bases apart. The CDR3 sequence holds 15 residues, the cysteine and phenylalanine included. Only the CDR3 DNA is retained, 45 bases long and in frame from the first base. The CDR3, completed at both ends by the reference TRBV5-1 and TRBJ2-2 genes, gives the full variable domain KAGVTQTPRYLIKTRGQQVTLSCSPISGHRSVSWYQQTPGQGLQFLFEYFSETQRNKGNFPGRFSGRQFSNSRSEMNVSTLELGDSALYLCASSLETAVPGELFFGEGSRLTVL.